A selection of T cell receptor beta chains follows, all from one sample in a study of graft-versus-host responses after intestinal transplantation. The assay was immunoSEQ multiplex PCR, and TCRdb's table has in-frame clones only and misses some. The data hold over 70,000 clones, with roughly 90% observed a single time. Which antigens these TCRs recognize remains unknown. The sequencing used unstimulated CD8+ T cells sorted from spleen or lymph node cells, collected before transplant. The source is a human donor who was the organ donor for an intestinal transplant. Each CDR3 is given with its conserved first and last residue. D genes are given only for firm matches. Some rows have no size entry. The others give once, few or many, or a class for an expanded clone.

J gene: TRBJ1-2; clone size: .; D gene: TRBD1; CDR3 length: 14; V gene: TRBV5-8; CDR3 protein: CASSLGQGVYGYTF; CDR3 DNA: TGTGCCAGCAGCCTTGGACAGGGTGTCTATGGCTACACCTTC
J gene: TRBJ2-3; clone size: .; D gene: .; CDR3 length: 18; V gene: TRBV9; CDR3 protein: CASSVEGGGGLSTDTQYF; CDR3 DNA: TGTGCCAGCAGCGTAGAAGGAGGGGGGGGACTAAGCACAGATACGCAGTATTTT
J gene: TRBJ1-5; clone size: .; D gene: .; CDR3 length: 19; V gene: TRBV15; CDR3 protein: CATSRERRVGGVGNQPQHF; CDR3 DNA: TGTGCCACCAGCAGGGAAAGGAGGGTTGGGGGTGTTGGCAATCAGCCCCAGCATTTT
J gene: TRBJ1-1; clone size: .; D gene: .; CDR3 length: 12; V gene: TRBV7-6; CDR3 protein: CASSLDGTEAFF; CDR3 DNA: TGTGCCAGCAGCTTAGATGGGACAGAAGCTTTCTTT
J gene: TRBJ1-2; clone size: .; D gene: .; CDR3 length: 16; V gene: TRBV7-8; CDR3 protein: CASSLPGGGGSYGYTF; CDR3 DNA: TGTGCCAGCAGCCTCCCCGGTGGGGGCGGCTCCTATGGCTACACCTTC
J gene: TRBJ1-2; clone size: .; D gene: .; CDR3 length: 15; V gene: TRBV7-9; CDR3 protein: CASSLGVGSGYGYTF; CDR3 DNA: TGTGCCAGCAGCTTAGGGGTAGGGTCAGGGTATGGCTACACCTTC
J gene: TRBJ2-1; clone size: .; D gene: TRBD2; CDR3 length: 14; V gene: TRBV19; CDR3 protein: CASSSPGLGNEQFF; CDR3 DNA: TGTGCCAGTAGTTCACCGGGACTAGGAAATGAGCAGTTCTTC
J gene: TRBJ2-5; clone size: .; D gene: .; CDR3 length: 15; V gene: TRBV4-2; CDR3 protein: CASSHEDRGGETQYF; CDR3 DNA: TGTGCCAGCAGCCATGAAGACAGGGGAGGGGAGACCCAGTACTTC
J gene: TRBJ1-1; clone size: few; D gene: .; CDR3 length: 13; V gene: TRBV7-9; CDR3 protein: CASSPVSEAEAFF; CDR3 DNA: TGTGCCAGCAGCCCCGTATCGGAGGCTGAAGCTTTCTTT
J gene: TRBJ2-1; clone size: .; D gene: .; CDR3 length: 16; V gene: TRBV7-2; CDR3 protein: CASNRGLRSSYNEQFF; CDR3 DNA: TGTGCCAGCAACCGTGGACTCCGCTCCTCCTACAATGAGCAGTTCTTC
J gene: TRBJ1-2; clone size: .; D gene: TRBD1; CDR3 length: 15; V gene: TRBV7-8; CDR3 protein: CASSLWTGGDYGYTF; CDR3 DNA: TGTGCCAGCAGCTTATGGACAGGGGGCGACTATGGCTACACCTTC
J gene: TRBJ1-1; clone size: few; D gene: TRBD1; CDR3 length: 15; V gene: TRBV7-9; CDR3 protein: CASSIHRGMNTEAFF; CDR3 DNA: TGTGCCAGCAGCATACACAGGGGTATGAACACTGAAGCTTTCTTT
J gene: TRBJ1-1; clone size: .; D gene: .; CDR3 length: 13; V gene: TRBV7-6; CDR3 protein: CASSRGVNTEAFF; CDR3 DNA: TGTGCCTCCTCACGGGGGGTGAACACTGAAGCTTTCTTT
J gene: TRBJ2-5; clone size: .; D gene: .; CDR3 length: 15; V gene: TRBV4-1; CDR3 protein: CASSQVNQGQETQYF; CDR3 DNA: TGCGCCAGCAGCCAGGTTAACCAGGGCCAAGAGACCCAGTACTTC
J gene: TRBJ1-2; clone size: .; D gene: TRBD1; CDR3 length: 16; V gene: TRBV4-2; CDR3 protein: CASSQEGQLINYGYTF; CDR3 DNA: TGTGCCAGCAGCCAAGAGGGACAGCTTATTAACTATGGCTACACCTTC
J gene: TRBJ1-2; clone size: .; D gene: TRBD1; CDR3 length: 16; V gene: TRBV7-8; CDR3 protein: CASSFDTGQPNYGYTF; CDR3 DNA: TGTGCCAGCAGTTTCGACACGGGACAGCCCAACTATGGCTACACCTTC
J gene: TRBJ2-1; clone size: .; D gene: TRBD2; CDR3 length: 16; V gene: TRBV7-6; CDR3 protein: CASSFGTSGGNNEQFF; CDR3 DNA: TGTGCCAGCAGCTTCGGGACTAGCGGGGGGAACAATGAGCAGTTCTTC
J gene: TRBJ1-1; clone size: .; D gene: TRBD1; CDR3 length: 13; V gene: TRBV19; CDR3 protein: CASRDRGLTEAFF; CDR3 DNA: TGTGCCAGTAGGGACAGGGGGCTCACTGAAGCTTTCTTT
J gene: TRBJ1-1; clone size: .; D gene: .; CDR3 length: 15; V gene: TRBV4-2; CDR3 protein: CASSQGSGPNTEAFF; CDR3 DNA: TGTGCCAGCAGCCAAGGGTCAGGGCCGAACACTGAAGCTTTCTTT
J gene: TRBJ2-1; clone size: .; D gene: TRBD1; CDR3 length: 15; V gene: TRBV6-6; CDR3 protein: CASSSGQGGQNEQFF; CDR3 DNA: TGTGCCAGCAGTTCCGGACAGGGCGGGCAGAATGAGCAGTTCTTC
J gene: TRBJ1-3; clone size: .; D gene: .; CDR3 length: 15; V gene: TRBV19; CDR3 protein: CASTLDRTSGNTIYF; CDR3 DNA: TGTGCCAGTACCCTAGACAGGACCTCTGGAAACACCATATATTTT
J gene: TRBJ1-5; clone size: .; D gene: .; CDR3 length: 14; V gene: TRBV6-5; CDR3 protein: CASSSNRVDQPQHF; CDR3 DNA: TGTGCCAGCAGTTCAAACCGAGTGGATCAGCCCCAGCATTTT
J gene: TRBJ1-2; clone size: few; D gene: TRBD1; CDR3 length: 15; V gene: TRBV5-8; CDR3 protein: CASIRNDRVNYGYTF; CDR3 DNA: TGTGCCAGCATCAGAAATGACAGGGTCAACTATGGCTACACCTTC
J gene: TRBJ2-3; clone size: .; D gene: TRBD2; CDR3 length: 13; V gene: TRBV6-1; CDR3 protein: CASETSVPDTQYF; CDR3 DNA: TGTGCCAGCGAGACTAGCGTCCCAGATACGCAGTATTTT
J gene: TRBJ2-2; clone size: .; D gene: .; CDR3 length: 15; V gene: TRBV4-1; CDR3 protein: CASSPNLAESGELFF; CDR3 DNA: TGCGCCAGCAGCCCGAACCTAGCCGAATCCGGGGAGCTGTTTTTT
J gene: TRBJ1-2; clone size: .; D gene: TRBD1; CDR3 length: 14; V gene: TRBV6-5; CDR3 protein: CASKQTGHVEGYTF; CDR3 DNA: TGTGCCAGCAAACAGACAGGGCACGTCGAAGGCTACACCTTC
J gene: TRBJ1-5; clone size: .; D gene: .; CDR3 length: 16; V gene: TRBV28; CDR3 protein: CASSSDRKDGNQPQHF; CDR3 DNA: TGTGCCAGCAGTTCGGACAGAAAGGATGGCAATCAGCCCCAGCATTTT
J gene: TRBJ1-1; clone size: .; D gene: .; CDR3 length: 14; V gene: TRBV9; CDR3 protein: CASSVSGVNTEAFF; CDR3 DNA: TGTGCCAGCAGCGTATCAGGGGTGAACACTGAAGCTTTCTTT
J gene: TRBJ2-2; clone size: .; D gene: TRBD1; CDR3 length: 15; V gene: TRBV5-4; CDR3 protein: CASSLDPGGHGELFF; CDR3 DNA: TGTGCCAGCAGCTTGGACCCAGGGGGCCACGGGGAGCTGTTTTTT
J gene: TRBJ2-5; clone size: once; D gene: .; CDR3 length: 10; V gene: TRBV25-1; CDR3 protein: CATSLETQYF; CDR3 DNA: TGTGCCACCAGCTTAGAGACCCAGTACTTC
J gene: TRBJ2-4; clone size: .; D gene: TRBD2; CDR3 length: 13; V gene: TRBV5-6; CDR3 protein: CASSPMVAGPQYF; CDR3 DNA: TGTGCCAGCAGTCCGATGGTAGCGGGGCCCCAGTACTTC
J gene: TRBJ2-5; clone size: once; D gene: TRBD2; CDR3 length: 18; V gene: TRBV11-1; CDR3 protein: CASSLLGLAGAQGETQYF; CDR3 DNA: TGTGCCAGCAGCCTCCTGGGACTAGCGGGGGCTCAGGGGGAGACCCAGTACTTC
J gene: TRBJ2-3; clone size: .; D gene: TRBD2; CDR3 length: 15; V gene: TRBV27; CDR3 protein: CASTHSGGGTDTQYF; CDR3 DNA: TGTGCCAGCACCCATAGCGGGGGTGGGACAGATACGCAGTATTTT
J gene: TRBJ1-1; clone size: .; D gene: .; CDR3 length: 12; V gene: TRBV5-1; CDR3 protein: CASSYGGEEAFF; CDR3 DNA: TGCGCCAGCAGCTACGGCGGGGAGGAAGCTTTCTTT
J gene: TRBJ2-3; clone size: .; D gene: TRBD2; CDR3 length: 14; V gene: TRBV9; CDR3 protein: CASSLGGGTDTQYF; CDR3 DNA: TGTGCCAGCAGCCTCGGGGGGGGCACAGATACGCAGTATTTT
J gene: TRBJ1-5; clone size: .; D gene: .; CDR3 length: 14; V gene: TRBV19; CDR3 protein: CASRGGASNQPQHF; CDR3 DNA: TGTGCCAGTAGGGGGGGGGCTAGCAATCAGCCCCAGCATTTT
J gene: TRBJ1-2; clone size: .; D gene: .; CDR3 length: 15; V gene: TRBV30; CDR3 protein: CAWSGDSPQAGGYTF; CDR3 DNA: TGTGCCTGGAGTGGGGACTCCCCTCAAGCGGGCGGCTACACCTTC
J gene: TRBJ2-2; clone size: .; D gene: .; CDR3 length: 15; V gene: TRBV2; CDR3 protein: CASSEGGAHTGELFF; CDR3 DNA: TGTGCCAGCAGTGAGGGGGGTGCCCACACCGGGGAGCTGTTTTTT
J gene: TRBJ2-3; clone size: .; D gene: TRBD2; CDR3 length: 18; V gene: TRBV4-1; CDR3 protein: CASSQGNSGGFPTDTQYF; CDR3 DNA: TGCGCCAGCAGCCAAGGAAATAGCGGGGGGTTTCCCACAGATACGCAGTATTTT
J gene: TRBJ1-2; clone size: .; D gene: .; CDR3 length: 16; V gene: TRBV7-9; CDR3 protein: CASSLDLGAYNYGYTF; CDR3 DNA: TGTGCCAGCAGCTTAGATCTGGGGGCCTATAACTATGGCTACACCTTC
J gene: TRBJ2-2; clone size: .; D gene: TRBD2; CDR3 length: 15; V gene: TRBV29-1; CDR3 protein: CSVRTSGGATGELFF; CDR3 DNA: TGCAGCGTCCGGACTAGCGGGGGGGCCACCGGGGAGCTGTTTTTT
J gene: TRBJ2-1; clone size: once; D gene: .; CDR3 length: 14; V gene: TRBV19; CDR3 protein: CASSIAGYYNEQFF; CDR3 DNA: TGTGCCAGTAGTATAGCAGGCTACTACAATGAGCAGTTCTTC
J gene: TRBJ2-1; clone size: few; D gene: TRBD2; CDR3 length: 14; V gene: TRBV19; CDR3 protein: CATSMMGGYNEQFF; CDR3 DNA: TGTGCCACCTCAATGATGGGAGGGTACAATGAGCAGTTCTTC
J gene: TRBJ2-1; clone size: .; D gene: .; CDR3 length: 16; V gene: TRBV2; CDR3 protein: CASSVPRDKASVEQFF; CDR3 DNA: TGTGCCAGCAGTGTCCCCCGGGACAAGGCATCGGTTGAGCAGTTCTTC
J gene: TRBJ1-2; clone size: .; D gene: .; CDR3 length: 12; V gene: TRBV9; CDR3 protein: CASTGRDYGYTF; CDR3 DNA: TGTGCCAGCACCGGGAGGGACTATGGCTACACCTTC
J gene: TRBJ2-5; clone size: .; D gene: TRBD2; CDR3 length: 16; V gene: TRBV6-5; CDR3 protein: CASSYSAVAGGQTQYF; CDR3 DNA: TGTGCCAGCAGTTACTCGGCAGTAGCGGGGGGTCAGACCCAGTACTTC
J gene: TRBJ2-5; clone size: .; D gene: .; CDR3 length: 16; V gene: TRBV5-4; CDR3 protein: CASSAPTGEGGETQYF; CDR3 DNA: TGTGCCAGCAGCGCTCCGACAGGGGAGGGTGGGGAGACCCAGTACTTC
J gene: TRBJ1-2; clone size: few; D gene: .; CDR3 length: 11; V gene: TRBV28; CDR3 protein: CASSREDGYTF; CDR3 DNA: TGTGCCAGCAGTAGGGAGGATGGCTACACCTTC
J gene: TRBJ1-2; clone size: .; D gene: .; CDR3 length: 15; V gene: TRBV28; CDR3 protein: CASSFGRGMDYGYTF; CDR3 DNA: TGTGCCAGCAGTTTTGGAAGGGGAATGGACTATGGCTACACCTTC
J gene: TRBJ1-5; clone size: .; D gene: .; CDR3 length: 13; V gene: TRBV7-3; CDR3 protein: CASSFRRDQPQHF; CDR3 DNA: TGTGCCAGCAGCTTTCGCCGGGATCAGCCCCAGCATTTT
J gene: TRBJ1-5; clone size: .; D gene: TRBD1; CDR3 length: 14; V gene: TRBV7-9; CDR3 protein: CASSPWDSHQPQHF; CDR3 DNA: TGTGCCAGCAGCCCATGGGACAGCCATCAGCCCCAGCATTTT
J gene: TRBJ2-5; clone size: .; D gene: TRBD2; CDR3 length: 16; V gene: TRBV15; CDR3 protein: CATSRGQASGRETQYF; CDR3 DNA: TGTGCCACCAGCAGAGGCCAGGCTAGCGGGAGAGAGACCCAGTACTTC